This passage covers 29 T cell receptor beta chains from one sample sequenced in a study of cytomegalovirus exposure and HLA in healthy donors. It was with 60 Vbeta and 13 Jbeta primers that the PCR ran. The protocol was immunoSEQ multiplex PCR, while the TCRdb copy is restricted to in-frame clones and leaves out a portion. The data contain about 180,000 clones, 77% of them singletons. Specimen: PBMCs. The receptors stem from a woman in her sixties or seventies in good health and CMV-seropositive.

The CDR3 coding sequence is TGTGCCAGCACCCAGGTTAATCAGCCCCAGCATTTT. Protein product: CASTQVNQPQHF. The V call is TRBV28, the J call TRBJ1-5; D unclear. Germline V gives CDR1 MDHEN, CDR2 SYDVKM. The V and J ends lost 7 bases and 4 bases respectively, with 8 bases between them. The CDR3 extends over 12 amino acids.

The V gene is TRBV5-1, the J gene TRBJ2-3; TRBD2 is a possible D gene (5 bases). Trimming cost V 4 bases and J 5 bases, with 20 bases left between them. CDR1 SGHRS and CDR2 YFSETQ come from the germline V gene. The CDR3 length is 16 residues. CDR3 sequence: CASSRGARGELDTQYF. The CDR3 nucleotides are TGCGCCAGCAGCCGTGGAGCTCGGGGAGAATTAGATACGCAGTATTTT.

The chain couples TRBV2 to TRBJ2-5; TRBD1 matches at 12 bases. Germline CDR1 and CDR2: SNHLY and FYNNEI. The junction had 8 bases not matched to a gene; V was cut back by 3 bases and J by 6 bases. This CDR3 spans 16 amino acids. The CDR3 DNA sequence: TGTGCCAGCAGTGACCGGGACAGGGGGCTCATTAAGACCCAGTACTTC. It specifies CASSDRDRGLIKTQYF.

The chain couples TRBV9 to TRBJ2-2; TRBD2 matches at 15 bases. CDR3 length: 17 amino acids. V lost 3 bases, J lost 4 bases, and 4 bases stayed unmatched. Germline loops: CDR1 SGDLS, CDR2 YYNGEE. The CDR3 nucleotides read TGTGCCAGCAGCGGGACTAGCGGGGGGGTCGGCACCGGGGAGCTGTTTTTT. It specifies CASSGTSGGVGTGELFF.

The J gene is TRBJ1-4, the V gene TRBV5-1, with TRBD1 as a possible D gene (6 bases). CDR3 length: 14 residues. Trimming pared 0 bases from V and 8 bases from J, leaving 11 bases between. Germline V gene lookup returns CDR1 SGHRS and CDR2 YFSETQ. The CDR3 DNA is TGCGCCAGCAGCTTGGTTGGGGGCCTGGAAAAACTGTTTTTT. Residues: CASSLVGGLEKLFF.

The CDR3 DNA reads TGTGCCAGCAGCAAAATCGGGACTAGCGGATACTACGAGCAGTACTTC. Encoded protein: CASSKIGTSGYYEQYF. The chain has TRBV7-2 and TRBJ2-7, with 11 bases matching TRBD2. The CDR3 contains 16 residues. In germline, CDR1 is SGHTA, CDR2 FQGNSA. V lost 5 bases and J lost 3; bases outside the gene matches: 9. Filled out from reference TRBV7-2 and TRBJ2-7, the complete variable domain reads GAGVSQSPSNKVTEKGKDVELRCDPISGHTALYWYRQSLGQGLEFLIYFQGNSAPDKSGLPSDRFSAERTGGSVSTLTIQRTQQEDSAVYLCASSKIGTSGYYEQYFGPGTRLTVT.

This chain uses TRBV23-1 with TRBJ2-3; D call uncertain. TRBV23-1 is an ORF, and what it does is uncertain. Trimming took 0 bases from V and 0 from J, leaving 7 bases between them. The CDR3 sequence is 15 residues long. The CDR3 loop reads CASSQSARSTDTQYF. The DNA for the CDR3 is TGCGCCAGCAGTCAATCGGCCAGAAGCACAGATACGCAGTATTTT.

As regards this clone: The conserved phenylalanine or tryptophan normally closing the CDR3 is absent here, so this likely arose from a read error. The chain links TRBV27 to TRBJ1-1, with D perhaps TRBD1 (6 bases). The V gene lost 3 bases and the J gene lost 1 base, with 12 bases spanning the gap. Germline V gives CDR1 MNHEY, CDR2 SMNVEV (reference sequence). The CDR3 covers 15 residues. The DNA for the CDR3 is TGTGCCAGCAGTTTGAACAGGGTGAGGAACACTGAAGCTTTCCTT. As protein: CASSLNRVRNTEAFL.

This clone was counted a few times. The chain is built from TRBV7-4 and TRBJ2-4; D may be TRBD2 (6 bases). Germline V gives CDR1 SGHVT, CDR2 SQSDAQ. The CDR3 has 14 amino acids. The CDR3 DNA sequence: TGTGCTAGTACCTGGCGGGGATCCAAAAACATTCAGTACTTC. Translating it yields CASTWRGSKNIQYF.

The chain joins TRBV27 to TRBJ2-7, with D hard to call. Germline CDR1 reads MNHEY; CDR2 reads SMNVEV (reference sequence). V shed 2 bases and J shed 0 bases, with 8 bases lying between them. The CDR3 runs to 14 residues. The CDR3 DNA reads TGTGCCAGCAGTTTACCAGGCACCTCCTACGAGCAGTACTTC. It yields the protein CASSLPGTSYEQYF.

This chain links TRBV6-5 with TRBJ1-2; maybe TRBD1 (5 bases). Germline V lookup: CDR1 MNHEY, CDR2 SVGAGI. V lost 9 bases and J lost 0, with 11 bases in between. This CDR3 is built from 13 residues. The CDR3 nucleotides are TGTGCCAGTTCGGACACCGCTAACTATGGCTACACCTTC. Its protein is CASSDTANYGYTF.

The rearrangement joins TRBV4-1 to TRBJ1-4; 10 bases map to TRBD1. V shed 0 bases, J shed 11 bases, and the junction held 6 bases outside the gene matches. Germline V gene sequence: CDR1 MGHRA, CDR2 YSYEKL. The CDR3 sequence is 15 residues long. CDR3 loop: CASSQDSGTGVKLFF. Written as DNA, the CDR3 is TGCGCCAGCAGCCAAGACTCCGGGACAGGGGTTAAACTGTTTTTT.

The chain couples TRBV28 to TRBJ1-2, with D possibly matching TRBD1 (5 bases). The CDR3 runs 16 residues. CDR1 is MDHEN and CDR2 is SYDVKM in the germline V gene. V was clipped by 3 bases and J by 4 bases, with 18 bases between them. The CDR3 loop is CASSFFGGATSYGYTF. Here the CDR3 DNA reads TGTGCCAGCAGTTTCTTCGGTGGGGCCACCAGCTATGGCTACACCTTC.

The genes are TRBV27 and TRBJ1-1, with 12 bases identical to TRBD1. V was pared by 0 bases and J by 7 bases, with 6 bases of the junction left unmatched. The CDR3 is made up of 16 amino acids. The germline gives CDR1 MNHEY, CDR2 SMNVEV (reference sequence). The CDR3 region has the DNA TGTGCCAGCAGTTTATCGTTGGGACAGGGGGCTGGTGAAGCTTTCTTT. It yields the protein CASSLSLGQGAGEAFF.

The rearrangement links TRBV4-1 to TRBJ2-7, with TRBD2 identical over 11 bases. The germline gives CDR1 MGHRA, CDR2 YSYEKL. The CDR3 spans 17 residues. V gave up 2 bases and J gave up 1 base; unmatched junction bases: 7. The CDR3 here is CASSQLPGLAVSYEQYF. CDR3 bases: TGCGCCAGCAGCCAACTGCCGGGACTAGCGGTATCCTACGAGCAGTACTTC.

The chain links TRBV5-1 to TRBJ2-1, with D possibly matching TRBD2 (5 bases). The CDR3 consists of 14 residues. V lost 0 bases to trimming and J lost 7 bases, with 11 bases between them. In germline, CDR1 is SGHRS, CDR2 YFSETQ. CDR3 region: CASSLAEGVNEQFF. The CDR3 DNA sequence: TGCGCCAGCAGCTTGGCCGAGGGCGTGAATGAGCAGTTCTTC.

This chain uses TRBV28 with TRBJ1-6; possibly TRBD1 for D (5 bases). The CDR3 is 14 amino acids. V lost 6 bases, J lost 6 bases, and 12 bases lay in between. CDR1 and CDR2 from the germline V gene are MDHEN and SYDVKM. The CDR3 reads CASRSGGVNSPLHF. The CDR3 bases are TGTGCCAGCAGGTCGGGGGGGGTTAATTCACCCCTCCACTTT. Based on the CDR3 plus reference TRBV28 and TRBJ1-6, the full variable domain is DVKVTQSSRYLVKRTGEKVFLECVQDMDHENMFWYRQDPGLGLRLIYFSYDVKMKEKGDIPEGYSVSREKKERFSLILESASTNQTSMYLCASRSGGVNSPLHFGNGTRLTVT.

As DNA, the CDR3 is TGTGCCAGCAGTGACTGGACTAGGATGGGGGGGGAGCAGTTCTTC. Its protein product is CASSDWTRMGGEQFF. V is TRBV6-4 and J is TRBJ2-1; 7 positions match TRBD2. Germline V gene data show CDR1 as MRHNA and CDR2 as SNTAGT. The CDR3 totals 15 residues. V trimming: 1 base; J trimming: 10 bases; junction bases outside the gene matches: 10.

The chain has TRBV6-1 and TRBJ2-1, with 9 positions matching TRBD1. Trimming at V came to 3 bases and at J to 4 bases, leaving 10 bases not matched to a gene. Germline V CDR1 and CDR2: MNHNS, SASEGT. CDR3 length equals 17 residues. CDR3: CASSERPFGTGYNEQFF. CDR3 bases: TGTGCCAGCAGTGAGAGACCTTTCGGGACAGGGTACAATGAGCAGTTCTTC.

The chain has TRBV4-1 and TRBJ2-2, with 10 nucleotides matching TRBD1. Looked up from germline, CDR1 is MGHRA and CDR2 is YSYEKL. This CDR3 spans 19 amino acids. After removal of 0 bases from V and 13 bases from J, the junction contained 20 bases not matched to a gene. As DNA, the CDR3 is TGCGCCAGCAGCCAAGATGGACAGGGGGTCGGGGGAGCGCCCGGCGGGCTGTTTTTT. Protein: CASSQDGQGVGGAPGGLFF.

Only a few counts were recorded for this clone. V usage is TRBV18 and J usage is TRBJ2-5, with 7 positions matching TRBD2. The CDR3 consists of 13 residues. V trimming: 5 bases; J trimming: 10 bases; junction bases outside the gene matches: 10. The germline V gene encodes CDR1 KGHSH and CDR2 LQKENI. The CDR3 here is CASSNSNGEGQYF. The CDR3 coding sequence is TGTGCCAGCTCAAACTCAAACGGGGAGGGCCAGTACTTC.

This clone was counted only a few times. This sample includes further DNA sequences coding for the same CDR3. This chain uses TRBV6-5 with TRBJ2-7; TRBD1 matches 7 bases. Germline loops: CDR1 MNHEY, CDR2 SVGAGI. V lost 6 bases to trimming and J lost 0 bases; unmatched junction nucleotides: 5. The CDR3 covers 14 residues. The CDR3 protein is CASSRQGSSYEQYF. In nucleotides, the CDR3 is TGTGCCAGCAGCCGACAGGGTAGCTCCTACGAGCAGTACTTC.

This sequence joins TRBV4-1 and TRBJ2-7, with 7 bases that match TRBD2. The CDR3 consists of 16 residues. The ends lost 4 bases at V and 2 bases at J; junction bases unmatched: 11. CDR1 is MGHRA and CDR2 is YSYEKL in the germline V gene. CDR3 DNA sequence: TGCGCCAGCAGCCTGGGGGAGGGAAGCAGTGCCTACGAGCAGTACTTC. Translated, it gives CASSLGEGSSAYEQYF.

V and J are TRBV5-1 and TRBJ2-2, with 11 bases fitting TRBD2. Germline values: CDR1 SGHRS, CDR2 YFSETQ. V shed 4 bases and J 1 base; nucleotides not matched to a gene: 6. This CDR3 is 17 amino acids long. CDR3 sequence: CASSPGLAVMNTGELFF. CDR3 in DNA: TGCGCCAGCAGCCCGGGACTAGCGGTTATGAACACCGGGGAGCTGTTTTTT.

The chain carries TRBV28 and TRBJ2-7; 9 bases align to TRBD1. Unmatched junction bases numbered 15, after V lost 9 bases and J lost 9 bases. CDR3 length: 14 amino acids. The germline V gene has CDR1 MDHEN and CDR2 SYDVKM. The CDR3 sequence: CASTVSGTGRVQYF. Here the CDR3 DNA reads TGTGCCAGTACCGTCTCCGGGACAGGGAGGGTGCAGTACTTC.

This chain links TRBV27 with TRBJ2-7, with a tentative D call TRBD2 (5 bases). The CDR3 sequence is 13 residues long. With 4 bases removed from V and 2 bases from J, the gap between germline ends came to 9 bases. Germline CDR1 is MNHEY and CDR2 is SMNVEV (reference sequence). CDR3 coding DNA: TGTGCCAGCAGTTCGAGCGGAACCTACGAGCAGTACTTC. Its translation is CASSSSGTYEQYF.

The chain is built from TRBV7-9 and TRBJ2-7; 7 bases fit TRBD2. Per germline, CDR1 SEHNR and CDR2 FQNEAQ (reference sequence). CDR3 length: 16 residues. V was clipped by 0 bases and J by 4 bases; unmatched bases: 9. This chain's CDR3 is CASSLAIRAGKYEQYF. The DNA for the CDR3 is TGTGCCAGCAGCTTAGCGATCCGAGCGGGGAAATACGAGCAGTACTTC.

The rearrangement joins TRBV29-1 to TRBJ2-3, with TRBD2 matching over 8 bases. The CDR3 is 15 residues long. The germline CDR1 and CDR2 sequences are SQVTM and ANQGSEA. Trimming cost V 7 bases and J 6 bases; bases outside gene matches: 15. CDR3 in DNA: TGCAGCGCCGGGGGGGGGCGGGGGGCCGGTGATACGCAGTATTTT. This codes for CSAGGGRGAGDTQYF.

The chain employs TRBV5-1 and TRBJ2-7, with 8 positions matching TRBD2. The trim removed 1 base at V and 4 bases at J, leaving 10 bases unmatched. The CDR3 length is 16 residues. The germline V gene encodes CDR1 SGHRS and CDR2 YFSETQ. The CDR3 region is CASSLRSGGISYEQYF. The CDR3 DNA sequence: TGCGCCAGCAGCTTGAGGTCGGGGGGGATCTCTTACGAGCAGTACTTC.